Sequencing of this TCR beta chain was carried out in a study of human T cells and chemical hapten exposure. TCRdb redid the calling of the RACE reads with MiXCR, one entry per CDR3 protein. The sample holds fewer than 150,000 distinct CDR3 sequences, roughly an eighth seen once. This CDR3 comprises 15 residues. Germline lookup yields CDR1 SGHTA and CDR2 FQGNSA. The trim removed 5 bases at V and 8 bases at J, leaving 10 bases unmatched. Time point specified: patch test 1, 2 weeks after DPC sensitization. Treatment denoted: therapeutic diphenylcyclopropenone sensitization with weekly scalp DPC. Here the sequenced sample was whole blood, taken in connection with sensitization to the hapten diphenylcyclopropenone (DPC). The receptor's source is a man younger than 35 with alopecia areata. Some clones in this sample may be carry-over from other donors' samples. The chain is built from TRBV7-2 and TRBJ1-4; 8 nucleotides match TRBD1. DNA of the CDR3: TGTGCCAGCAGCCGACCGGGACAGGAAAGAGAAAAACTGTTTTTT. It codes for CASSRPGQEREKLFF.